This TCR beta chain was profiled in a study of T cell repertoires in cytomegalovirus infection. Across the whole study: Selected CMV epitopes included recently identified HLA-C-restricted ones as well as well-studied HLA-B-restricted ones. Matching HLA type, along with CMV infection, was indicated by public TCR beta signatures.

This clonotype has a count of ten or more. Its specificity is unknown. Study-level points and caveats: Cumulated frequencies of public TCR beta families served to identify carriers of CMV plus the relevant HLA. In two of eight donors, the top clonotype was HLA-C-restricted CMV-specific.

A single record per CDR3 protein comes from TCRdb applying MiXCR to the reads. The sample lists 750,000 to 950,000 distinct CDR3 sequences; roughly 29% were seen once. CDR3 length: 16 amino acids. With V trimmed by 5 bases and J by 0 bases, 3 bases remained unmatched. From germline, CDR1 is SGHVS and CDR2 FNYEAQ. The sample in question was cultured CD8+ T cells from PBMCs, obtained from culture after CMV antigen stimulation. The TCR sequence derives from a human donor in good health (CMV status not recorded). Some clones in this sample may be carry-over from other donors' samples. The chain couples TRBV7-6 to TRBJ2-2, with 10 bases that match TRBD1. CDR3 loop: CASSLGTGANTGELFF. In DNA form, the CDR3 reads TGTGCCAGCAGCCTGGGGACAGGGGCGAACACCGGGGAGCTGTTTTTT.